This T cell receptor beta chain was documented in a study of early T cells in non-severe SARS-CoV-2 infection. Individual cDNA molecules each received unique molecular identifiers attached to them. TCRdb re-analysed the 5' RACE reads in MiXCR, keeping a single row per CDR3 protein. The sample carries fewer than 35,000 distinct CDR3 sequences, approximately 5% recorded once. Broader study findings: VDJdb matches were skewed toward anti-spike CD8 T cell responses.

This clonotype has ten or more counts. Its antigen is unknown. Germline V lookup: CDR1 MDHEN, CDR2 SYDVKM. Trimming cost V 7 bases and J 6 bases; bases outside gene matches: 7. This CDR3 contains 14 residues. This clonotype was obtained from an adult who was a healthcare worker with PCR-confirmed SARS-CoV-2 infection or an uninfected control (not recorded which). Material for sequencing was whole blood. The genes are TRBV28 and TRBJ1-3, with 9 bases aligning to TRBD1. The CDR3 is CASKTGGEENTIYF. CDR3 nucleotide sequence: TGTGCCAGCAAAACAGGGGGCGAAGAAAACACCATATATTTT.